This T cell receptor (beta chain) derives from a study of shared clonotypes between healthy human individuals (dated by TCRdb to the early 2020s). About the investigation overall: The cohort comprised two women and a few men aged 18 to 49 years. For each donor, three plates each were used for CD4 naive and CD4 memory, two plates were used for CD8 naive, and one plate was used for CD8 memory. Blood TCR repertoires of roughly five healthy adults were deeply sequenced to estimate repertoire size and the extent of clonotype sharing between individuals. To increase sequencing depth and limit assay-specific biases, TCR repertoire library preparation and sequencing were carried out by different laboratories using diverse techniques. Leukapheresis yielded between about 0.94 and 9.5 billion PBMCs per donor. Overall study outcomes, separate from this receptor: Incomplete sequencing was indicated by rarefaction of sorted-subset datasets, despite the large sequencing depth. Pairwise subsampling indicated that sequencing depth was expected to affect the degree of clonotype sharing among donors. The small number of donors limited the genetic and exposure-history diversity represented. Sampling was restricted to blood, and TCR repertoires in tissue are likely to differ from TCR repertoires in blood. Naive subsets generally had larger estimated clonotype richness than memory subsets. Compared with non-shared clonotypes, the clonotypes found in all four sorted-subset donors had higher generation probabilities. About 4.5% of naive CD4, 3.5% of naive CD8, approximately 2.2% of memory CD4, and about 0.4% of memory CD8 clonotypes were shared across several donors.

V sheds 1 base and J sheds 3 bases, leaving 17 bases between their ends. From its cysteine to its phenylalanine, the CDR3 spans 16 amino acids. Only CDR3 DNA is held: 48 bases, read in frame from base 1. The donors were healthy, HIV-negative adults with no recently reported acute infections or vaccinations. Every donor was a Caucasian adult residing in Nashville, Tennessee, USA. Magnetic negative selection was used to enrich CD4+ T cells, after which naive cells were positively selected on CD45RA and the negative fraction became the memory subset. Blood was obtained by leukapheresis, after which PBMCs were separated by Ficoll-Histopaque density gradient centrifugation and cryopreserved in liquid nitrogen vapor phase. Analytical flow cytometry was used to check the purity and quantity of each magnetically sorted T cell population. Genomic DNA was isolated from every sorted fraction and measured by UV absorbance on a Nanodrop 2000c.

Using the deep immunoSEQ assay, multiplex PCR amplified TCR CDR3 regions from genomic DNA. Extracted genomic DNA from each cell subset was distributed evenly across all wells of several immunoSEQ 96-well plates, and each plate was treated as a replicate. For sorted subsets, around 200 ng genomic DNA, equal to approximately 30,000 T cell genomes, was loaded into each replicate PCR. Purified libraries were measured with a Qubit 3.0 fluorometer, size-checked on a Bioanalyzer 2100, and measured again with the KAPA Library Quantification kit. Every immunoSEQ 96-well plate was sequenced on a separate single-read 150-cycle Illumina NextSeq 550 flow cell. The paper's processing steps were these. The immunoSEQ output contained only junctional sequences without quality scores, so filtering could not match that applied to full-length reads. Sequences were annotated with PyIR, a Python wrapper for IgBLAST v1.9, and V/J genes and CDR3 were assigned using IMGT germline references. Any read was removed if the V/J assignment was weak (E-value above 1e-6), the CDR3 was missing, or the read contained stop codons, out-of-frame junctions, or ambiguous translated residues. V3J clonotypes were defined by identical inferred V gene, J gene, and CDR3 amino acid sequence. To compute the percentage overlap between repertoires, the number of shared unique clonotypes was divided by the size of the smaller repertoire. Repertoire richness was assessed with RTK rarefaction, the Chao1 estimator, and Recon v2.1 estimates of unobserved clonotypes. OLGA was used to compute generation probabilities for all TCRbeta clonotypes that the gDNA method yielded from a handful of donors. TCRdb retrieved this table from immuneACCESS and kept in-frame rearrangements only. Not all clones are present; in checked studies, unresolved V genes account for under half, and no reason is known for the remainder. D and trimming come from the DNA, and the V and J calls and clone size come from that table. The sample table shows more than 2 million clones, and 90% to 95% are seen once. Of the sample, 0.1% to 0.15% falls within the top ten clones.

A word on this clone: Its target antigen remains unknown. There are no base qualities to consult, and no much larger clone falls within one base.

Material for sequencing was naive CD4+ T cells sorted from blood. Interpreted using the paper, the cell subset or site label stands for: CD45RA+ positively selected. The clonotype comes from a man younger than 30 in good health. This chain joins TRBV5-3 to TRBJ2-7; too little of a D gene remains to name it. TRBV5-3 is sorted into the ORF group, with uncertain function. CDR3 reads: CARSLSLDPAHYEQYF. The sequence in DNA is TGTGCCAGAAGCTTGAGCCTTGACCCCGCGCACTACGAGCAGTACTTC.